A selection of T cell receptor beta chains follows, all from one sample in a study of T cell responses to AZD1222 COVID-19 vaccine. The protocol was immunoSEQ multiplex PCR, while the TCRdb copy is restricted to in-frame clones and leaves out a portion. Of 120,000 to 150,000 clones in the sample, around 90% were seen once. Source: peripheral blood, taken 28 days after the second AZD1222 dose. The source of these receptors is an adult who received the AZD1222 COVID-19 vaccine. Both conserved end residues are part of each CDR3. A D gene is named only where the DNA matches it firmly. Where a row states a size, it is once, few, many or the class of an expanded clone; other rows omit it.

>TRBJ1-4|TRBV4-2|.|.
TGTGCCAGCAGCCAAGATCACCGGGGCGGCGGTGAAAAACTGTTTTTT
CASSQDHRGGGEKLFF
>TRBJ1-5|TRBV7-2|once|TRBD1
TGTGCCAGCAGCTCACAGGGGGGCAATCAGCCCCAGCATTTT
CASSSQGGNQPQHF
>TRBJ1-4|TRBV7-2|.|TRBD1
TGTGCCAGCAGCGTAGGGAGACAGGGCCGTGAAAAACTGTTTTTT
CASSVGRQGREKLFF
>TRBJ2-1|TRBV6-5|.|.
TGTGCCAGCAACCTCGACGAAAGCTCCTACAATGAGCAGTTCTTC
CASNLDESSYNEQFF
>TRBJ2-2|TRBV19|few|TRBD2
TGTGCCACCACCCCCGTGGGAGGGAGCGCGAACACCGGGGAGCTGTTTTTT
CATTPVGGSANTGELFF
>TRBJ1-2|TRBV12-3/TRBV12-4|.|.
TGTGCCAGCAGTTTTGCGGGGGCCCGCTACACCTTC
CASSFAGARYTF
>TRBJ1-2|TRBV5-1|.|.
TGCGCCAGCAGCTTGGAGGCGGGGGGCGCCGACTATGGCTACACCTTC
CASSLEAGGADYGYTF
>TRBJ2-1|TRBV29-1|.|.
TGCAGCGTTGAAACGCCGGGTTACAATGAGCAGTTCTTC
CSVETPGYNEQFF
>TRBJ1-4|TRBV20-1|.|.
TGCAGTGCTAGTCCCGGAGGTAGGGGCATCTTTGAAAAACTGTTTTTT
CSASPGGRGIFEKLFF
>TRBJ2-1|TRBV2|.|TRBD2
TGTGCCAGCAGGGAACTAGCGGGGGGTAGTATAAATGAGCAGTTCTTC
CASRELAGGSINEQFF
>TRBJ1-5|TRBV7-2|.|.
TGTGCCAGCAGCTTATTGGGACTTAATCAGCCCCAGCATTTT
CASSLLGLNQPQHF
>TRBJ2-1|TRBV6-2/TRBV6-3|once|TRBD1
TGTGCCAGCAGTTCACCCCATGACGGGACAGGCAACAATGAGCAGTTCTTC
CASSSPHDGTGNNEQFF
>TRBJ2-2|TRBV6-6|.|TRBD2
TGTGCCAGCGGTCCCGGGAGGGGCGCGAACACCGGGGAGCTGTTTTTT
CASGPGRGANTGELFF
>TRBJ2-1|TRBV2|.|TRBD2
TGTGCCAGCAGCCGACTAGCCGGTTCCTACAATGAGCAGTTCTTC
CASSRLAGSYNEQFF
>TRBJ2-1|TRBV7-6|.|TRBD2
TGTGCCAGCAGCCTAGCGGGAGGGTTTTACAATGAGCAGTTCTTC
CASSLAGGFYNEQFF
>TRBJ2-5|TRBV6-2/TRBV6-3|.|TRBD2
TGTGCCAGCAGTCACATCGTTAGCGGGGGGGTGGCAGAGACCCAGTACTTC
CASSHIVSGGVAETQYF
>TRBJ2-7|TRBV27|.|.
TGTGCCAGCAGTTTAGGTAGGGCCCTTTCCTACGAGCAGTACTTC
CASSLGRALSYEQYF
>TRBJ1-5|TRBV7-2|.|TRBD1
TGTGCCAGCAGCCTGAGAGGGGGCGGGGATCAGCCCCAGCATTTT
CASSLRGGGDQPQHF
>TRBJ1-6|TRBV10-1|.|.
TGCGCCAGCAGTGAGGGTGGACGGGATAATTCACCCCTCCACTTT
CASSEGGRDNSPLHF
>TRBJ2-7|TRBV7-9|.|.
TGTGCCAGCAGTTCTACAGGGACTTTCTCCTACGAGCAGTACTTC
CASSSTGTFSYEQYF
>TRBJ2-5|TRBV18|.|TRBD1
TGTGCCAGCTCATACACAGCCGGGACAGGGAAAGAGACCCAGTACTTC
CASSYTAGTGKETQYF
>TRBJ1-3|TRBV11-2|.|.
TGTGCCAGCAGCTTGAGGAGTGACACCATATATTTT
CASSLRSDTIYF
>TRBJ2-5|TRBV6-2/TRBV6-3|.|.
TGTGCCAGCAGTCCGCGGACTACGCAAGAGACCCAGTACTTC
CASSPRTTQETQYF
>TRBJ2-2|TRBV10-3|.|.
TGTGCCATCAGTGAGGTCCCTTCCTGGGAGCTGTTTTTT
CAISEVPSWELFF
>TRBJ1-2|TRBV5-6|.|.
TGTGCCAGCAGTTATGGGACGTCATATGGCTACACCTTC
CASSYGTSYGYTF
>TRBJ1-6|TRBV11-3|.|.
TGTGCCAGCAGCTTAAACCATAATTCACCCCTCCACTTT
CASSLNHNSPLHF
>TRBJ1-5|TRBV6-1|.|.
TGTGCCAGCAGTGAATGGAGGGTAGGGCCATATCAGCCCCAGCATTTT
CASSEWRVGPYQPQHF
>TRBJ2-3|TRBV19|.|.
TGTGCCAGTAGTATCCCACTAGCAGATACGCAGTATTTT
CASSIPLADTQYF
>TRBJ2-7|TRBV5-4|.|.
TGTGCCAGCAGCCTGTCAGCGGTCGAGGACGAGCAGTACTTC
CASSLSAVEDEQYF
>TRBJ2-5|TRBV6-5|.|.
TGTGCCAGCAGTTACGGGCTCCAAGAGACCCAGTACTTC
CASSYGLQETQYF
>TRBJ2-7|TRBV7-2|.|.
TGTGCCAGCAGCACCGTGACCTACGAGCAGTACTTC
CASSTVTYEQYF
>TRBJ2-2|TRBV27|.|TRBD2
TGTGCCAGCAGTCCCCTGATTGGGGGACTAGCGGGAGATGACGGGGAGCTGTTTTTT
CASSPLIGGLAGDDGELFF
>TRBJ2-1|TRBV13|.|.
TGTGCCAGCAACGTAGGACGGGGCTCCTACAATGAGCAGTTCTTC
CASNVGRGSYNEQFF
>TRBJ1-1|TRBV20-1|.|.
TGCAGTGCACCTTCAGTGTCGGGAGCTTTCTTT
CSAPSVSGAFF